The clone carrying this T cell receptor beta chain was counted a few times. Original processing methods: For nucleated cells, counts were estimated from reference gene primer amplification. Method: immunoSEQ multiplex PCR; TCRdb's copy keeps in-frame clones and lacks some. V and J calls and clone size are those listed in that table; D and trimming were worked out from the DNA. The table shows under 250,000 clones, with under 90% occurring only once. This entry comes from a study of blood T cell repertoires in COVID-19. The overall study: Researchers got acute and convalescent COVID-19 samples from the United States, Italy and Spain. The analysed material was cDNA or gDNA that came from T cells, B-cell-depleted T cells, or PBMCs.

The V segment lost 0 bases and the J segment 7 bases; nucleotides outside the gene matches: 7. Germline assignment: CDR1 SGHTS and CDR2 YDEGEE. The CDR3 has 16 residues. The TCR was taken from a man in his fifties or sixties who had recovered from COVID-19. The V and J genes are TRBV5-8 and TRBJ1-5; 10 nucleotides align to TRBD1. The sample was peripheral blood. CDR3 protein: CASSLGQGAIGQPQHF. The DNA for the CDR3 is TGTGCCAGCAGCTTGGGACAGGGGGCAATTGGCCAGCCCCAGCATTTT.